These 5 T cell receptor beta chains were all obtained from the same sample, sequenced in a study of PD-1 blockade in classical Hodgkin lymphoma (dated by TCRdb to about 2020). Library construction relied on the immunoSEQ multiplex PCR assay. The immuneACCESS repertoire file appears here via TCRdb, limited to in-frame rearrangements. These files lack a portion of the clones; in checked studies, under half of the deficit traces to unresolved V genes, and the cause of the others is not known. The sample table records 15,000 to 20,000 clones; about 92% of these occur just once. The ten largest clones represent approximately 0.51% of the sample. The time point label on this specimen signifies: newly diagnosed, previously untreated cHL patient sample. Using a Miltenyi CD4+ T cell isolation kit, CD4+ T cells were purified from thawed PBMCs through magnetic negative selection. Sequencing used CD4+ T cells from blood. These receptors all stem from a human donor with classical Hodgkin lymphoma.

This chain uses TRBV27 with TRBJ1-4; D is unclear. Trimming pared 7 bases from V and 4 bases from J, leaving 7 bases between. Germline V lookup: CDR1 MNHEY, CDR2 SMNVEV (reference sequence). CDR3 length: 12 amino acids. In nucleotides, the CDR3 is TGTGCCAGCAAAGATTATAATGAAAAACTGTTTTTT. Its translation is CASKDYNEKLFF.

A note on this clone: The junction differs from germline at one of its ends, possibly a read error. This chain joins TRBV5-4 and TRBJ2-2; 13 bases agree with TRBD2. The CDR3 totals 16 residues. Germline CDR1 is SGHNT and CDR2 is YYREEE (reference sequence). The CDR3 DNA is TGTGCCGGCAGCCGCCCACTAGCGGGAGGGACCGGGGAGCTGTTTTTT. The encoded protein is CAGSRPLAGGTGELFF.

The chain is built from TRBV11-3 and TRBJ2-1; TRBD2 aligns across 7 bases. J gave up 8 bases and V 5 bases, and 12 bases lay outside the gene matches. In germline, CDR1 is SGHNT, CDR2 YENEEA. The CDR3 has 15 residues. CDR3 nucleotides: TGTGCCAGCAGCCGAAGCGGGAATCGGTGGGATGAGCAGTTCTTC. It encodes CASSRSGNRWDEQFF.

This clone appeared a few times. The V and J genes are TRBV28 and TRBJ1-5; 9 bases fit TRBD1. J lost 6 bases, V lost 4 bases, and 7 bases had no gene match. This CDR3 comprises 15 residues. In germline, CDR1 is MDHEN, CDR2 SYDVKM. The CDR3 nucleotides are TGTGCCAGCAGTTCGGGACAGGGATCGAGTCAGCCCCAGCATTTT. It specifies CASSSGQGSSQPQHF.

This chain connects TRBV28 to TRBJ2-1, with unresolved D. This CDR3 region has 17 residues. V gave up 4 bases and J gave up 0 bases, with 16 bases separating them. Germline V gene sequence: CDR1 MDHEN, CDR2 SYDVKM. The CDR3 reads CASSSSRRRSSYNEQFF. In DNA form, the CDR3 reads TGTGCCAGCAGTTCATCCCGACGGCGGAGCTCCTACAATGAGCAGTTCTTC.